These T cell receptor beta chains were read from a single sample in a study of blood T cell repertoires in COVID-19. Using immunoSEQ multiplex PCR, the repertoire was profiled, and TCRdb retains in-frame clones only, with some absent. The table includes some 270,000 clones, around 90% detected once. Sequencing was carried out using PBMCs or T cells enriched from blood (not recorded which). Receptors were obtained from a middle-aged woman who had been exposed to COVID-19. The CDR3 runs from the conserved cysteine through the conserved F or W. A D gene is named only where the DNA matches it firmly. Size is omitted from some rows. Given values are once, few, many or a class for expanded clones.

j_call d_call v_call clone_size cdr3_nt cdr3_aa
TRBJ1-1 . TRBV5-1 . TGTGCCAGCACCTTAGGGGGGACTAATATGAACACTGAAGCTTTCTTT CASTLGGTNMNTEAFF
TRBJ1-1 TRBD1 TRBV7-2 . TGTGCCAGCAGCTTAAGACAGGGGGTTAACACTGAAGCTTTCTTT CASSLRQGVNTEAFF
TRBJ1-1 . TRBV7-9 . TGTGCCAGCAGCTCCCTTGAGTTAACTGAAGCTTTCTTT CASSSLELTEAFF
TRBJ2-1 TRBD1 TRBV2 . TGTGCCAGCACCCGCGCAGGGGGCCCCAACAATGAGCAGTTCTTC CASTRAGGPNNEQFF
TRBJ2-2 TRBD2 TRBV5-1 . TGCGCCAGCAGTTCATCGACTAGCCAGAACACCGGGGAGCTGTTTTTT CASSSSTSQNTGELFF
TRBJ1-3 . TRBV5-1 . TGCGCCAGCAGCTTCTTTATGGGAGAGGGTGGAAACACCATATATTTT CASSFFMGEGGNTIYF
TRBJ1-1 TRBD1 TRBV5-1 . TGTGCCAGCAGCTATTTGACAGGGGGGGCTGAAGCTTTCTTT CASSYLTGGAEAFF
TRBJ2-1 . TRBV4-3 . TGCGCCAGCAGCCAAGATAGGCTAGCGAACTACAATGAGCAGTTCTTC CASSQDRLANYNEQFF
TRBJ2-7 . TRBV4-3 . TGCGCCAGCAGCCAAGATCACGAGGGTTCCTACGAGCAGTACTTC CASSQDHEGSYEQYF
TRBJ1-2 . TRBV7-2 . TGTGCCAGCAGCCCGACGCGGCTTTATGGCTACACCTTC CASSPTRLYGYTF
TRBJ1-1 . TRBV7-3 . TGTGCCAGCAGCTTAACCGCCTCCGCGGGCACTGAAGCTTTCTTT CASSLTASAGTEAFF
TRBJ2-5 TRBD1 TRBV6-5 . TGTGCCAGCAGGAGGGGACAGAACCAAGAGACCCAGTACTTC CASRRGQNQETQYF
TRBJ1-4 . TRBV7-2 few TGTGCCAGCAGCTTAGTTTCAGCCCAAAGAGGTGAAAAACTGTTTTTT CASSLVSAQRGEKLFF
TRBJ1-2 . TRBV11-2 . TGTGCCAGCAGCTTAGTGGGAGGCGGGAACTATGGCTACACCTTC CASSLVGGGNYGYTF
TRBJ1-1 . TRBV19 . TGTGCCAGTATCGACGCGACAGTTAACACTGAAGCTTTCTTT CASIDATVNTEAFF
TRBJ2-1 TRBD2 TRBV19 once TGTGCCAGTAGTATGTACGGGAGGAGTAATGAGCAGTTCTTC CASSMYGRSNEQFF
TRBJ1-2 TRBD1 TRBV2 . TGTGCCAAGGGACAGGACTATGGCTACACCTTC CAKGQDYGYTF
TRBJ1-1 . TRBV11-1 . TGTGCCAGCAGCTTCCTCTGGGGCAGCACTGAAGCTTTCTTT CASSFLWGSTEAFF
TRBJ1-1 . TRBV5-1 . TGTGCCAGCAGCTTGGTCGGGGGGGAGAGCACTGAAGCTTTCTTT CASSLVGGESTEAFF
TRBJ1-5 . TRBV3-1/TRBV3-2 . TGTGCCAGCAGCCAGGGCCCCCAGGGCAATCAGCCCCAGCATTTT CASSQGPQGNQPQHF
TRBJ2-2 TRBD2 TRBV7-9 . TGTGCCAGCAGCCTTAGCGGGACCGGGGAGCTGTTTTTT CASSLSGTGELFF
TRBJ2-2 TRBD2 TRBV29-1 . TGCAGCGTTGAAGAGGGGACTAGCGGGAGTGGTGGCGGGGAGCTGTTTTTT CSVEEGTSGSGGGELFF
TRBJ1-1 TRBD1 TRBV9 . TGTGCCAGCAGCATCCGGACAGGGATAGACACTGAAGCTTTCTTT CASSIRTGIDTEAFF
TRBJ2-5 . TRBV5-1 . TGCGCCAGCAGCTTGGCCCCGGGACTGCCCCAAGAGGCCCAGTACTTC CASSLAPGLPQEAQYF
TRBJ1-5 . TRBV10-3 . TGTGCCATCAGTGAGTCGGGGGGGACGGGCAATCAGCCCCAGCATTTT CAISESGGTGNQPQHF
TRBJ1-1 TRBD1 TRBV18 . TGTGCCAGCTCAAAGGACAGGGACACTGAAGCTTTCTTT CASSKDRDTEAFF
TRBJ2-7 TRBD1 TRBV5-1 few TGCGCCAGCAGTAGCGGACAGGGGGCCTACGAGCAGTACTTC CASSSGQGAYEQYF
TRBJ1-5 . TRBV6-1 . TGTGCCAGCAGTGAATTCGGGACATTTCAGCCCCAGCATTTT CASSEFGTFQPQHF
TRBJ1-2 . TRBV29-1 . TGCAGCGTTTTAAACGAGGCGGGCAGAGCTAACTATGGCTACACCTTC CSVLNEAGRANYGYTF
TRBJ2-2 TRBD2 TRBV11-2 . TGTGCCAGCAGCTCTCTAGGTGCGGGAGTTGCCGGGGAGCTGTTTTTT CASSSLGAGVAGELFF
TRBJ1-2 TRBD1 TRBV3-1/TRBV3-2 . TGTGCCAGCAGCTGGGGCGCGAGACAGGGCTATGGCTACACCTTC CASSWGARQGYGYTF
TRBJ2-1 . TRBV11-3 . TGTGCCAGCAGTTACGGAGGGGGGGCGGGCGAGCAGTTCTTC CASSYGGGAGEQFF
TRBJ2-4 . TRBV2 . TGTGCCAGCAGTTACTCTGGACAGTTCAGTAACATTCAGTACTTC CASSYSGQFSNIQYF
TRBJ2-5 TRBD2 TRBV7-2 . TGTGCCAGCAGCTTAGATAGCGGGGGGGCCCCAGAGACCCAGTACTTC CASSLDSGGAPETQYF
TRBJ2-1 TRBD1 TRBV5-1 . TGCGCCAGCAGCTTTTCCCTGACAGGGGTTTACAATGAGCAGTTCTTC CASSFSLTGVYNEQFF
TRBJ2-5 . TRBV11-3 once TGTGCCAGCAGCTTGGCCGGGTCGGAAGGAGAGACCCAGTACTTC CASSLAGSEGETQYF
TRBJ2-2 TRBD1 TRBV7-3 . TGTGCCAGCAGCTCCCCGGACAGGGGGAACACCGGGGAGCTGTTTTTT CASSSPDRGNTGELFF
TRBJ2-3 TRBD1 TRBV6-4 once TGTGCCAGCAGTCAGGGGGCGACAGATACGCAGTATTTT CASSQGATDTQYF
TRBJ2-3 TRBD1 TRBV5-1 once TGCGCCAGCAGCACAGGCGATAGGGGGCCCGGCACAGATACGCAGTATTTT CASSTGDRGPGTDTQYF
TRBJ1-2 TRBD1 TRBV7-9 . TGTGCCAGCAGCTTAGTAGGGACAGGGGACGCCCACTATGGCTACACCTTC CASSLVGTGDAHYGYTF
TRBJ1-4 . TRBV27 . TGTGCCAGCAATCGGTTCTTTGGCCCGGGGGATGAAAAACTGTTTTTT CASNRFFGPGDEKLFF
TRBJ2-2 . TRBV5-1 . TGCGCCAGCAGCCCGTTAGGGGCGAACACCGGGGAGCTGTTTTTT CASSPLGANTGELFF
TRBJ2-3 . TRBV20-1 once TGCAGTGCTAGTCGGTCAGATACGCAGTATTTT CSASRSDTQYF
TRBJ1-4 TRBD1 TRBV11-2 . TGTGCCAGCAGCTTAGAGGCAGGGGGAAATGAAAAACTGTTTTTT CASSLEAGGNEKLFF
TRBJ1-6 . TRBV10-1 . TGCGCCAGCACTCAGACCACAGACAGTTATTCACCCCTCCACTTT CASTQTTDSYSPLHF
TRBJ1-6 . TRBV6-7 few TGTGCCAGCCCAAGACGGCGGTATAATTCACCCCTCCACTTT CASPRRRYNSPLHF
TRBJ2-5 TRBD2 TRBV5-5 . TGTGCCAGCAGCCGATTAGCGGGGGGGCAAGAGACCCAGTACTTC CASSRLAGGQETQYF
TRBJ1-2 . TRBV28 . TGTGCCGGAGGGACCGTTGAAGGCTATGGCTACACCTTC CAGGTVEGYGYTF